These 5 T cell receptor beta chains originate from one sample sequenced in a study of T-cell memory formation after mild COVID-19. Via MiXCR, TCRdb re-called the 5' RACE reads, giving one row per CDR3 protein. The repertoire holds tens of thousands of distinct CDR3 sequences, about 8% seen once, with over 12% in the top ten. The specimen sequenced was PBMCs or a T cell subset sorted from them (not recorded which). These receptors originate from an adult woman who had mild COVID-19 (a few samples of this study predate the infection). Cell type and time point are not known.

The table lists this clonotype with many counts. This sequence joins TRBV3-1 and TRBJ2-6, with D tentatively TRBD1 or TRBD2 (5 bases each). V gave up 2 bases and J gave up 2 bases, with 7 bases separating them. CDR3 size: 15 residues. In germline, CDR1 is LGHDT, CDR2 YNNKEL (reference sequence). The CDR3 DNA is TGTGCCAGCAGCCAACAGGGAGCTGGGGCCAACGTCCTGACTTTC. It codes for CASSQQGAGANVLTF.

This clonotype was seen a few times. The rearrangement links TRBV19 to TRBJ1-1, with D tentatively TRBD1 (6 bases). The ends were cut back, 5 bases at V and 6 bases at J, with 16 bases in the middle. The CDR3 contains 14 residues. CDR1 is LNHDA, CDR2 SQIVND, per germline (reference sequence). CDR3 sequence (DNA): TGTGCCAGTAGTGAGTACAGGGATTTCGCTGAAGCTTTCTTT. This translates into CASSEYRDFAEAFF.

This clonotype was detected only a few times. V is TRBV3-1 and J is TRBJ2-1, with D perhaps matching TRBD1 (5 bases). This CDR3 is 12 amino acids long. Germline V CDR1 and CDR2: LGHDT, YNNKEL (reference sequence). With 2 bases removed from V and 10 bases from J, the gap between germline ends came to 9 bases. The CDR3 reads CASSQLRTEQFF. CDR3 coding DNA: TGTGCCAGCAGCCAACTAAGGACAGAGCAGTTCTTC.

This clonotype has ten or more counts. The chain employs TRBV15 and TRBJ1-6; TRBD1 is a possible D gene (5 bases). In germline, CDR1 is LNHNV, CDR2 YYDKDF (reference sequence). V was shortened by 5 bases and J by 8 bases, with 10 bases between the two germline ends. The CDR3 is 13 residues long. The CDR3 nucleotides read TGTGCCACCAGCCGCGGGACTTATTCACCCCTCCACTTT. This encodes CATSRGTYSPLHF.

This clonotype is medium-sized. The rearrangement links TRBV20-1 to TRBJ2-3; the match to TRBD2 covers 11 bases. This CDR3 comprises 16 residues. V shed 4 bases, J shed 0 bases, and the junction held 6 bases outside the gene matches. Germline CDR1 and CDR2: DFQATT and SNEGSKA (reference sequence). CDR3 nucleotide sequence: TGCAGTGCTACTACCCGGACTAGCGGGAGCACAGATACGCAGTATTTT. This sequence encodes CSATTRTSGSTDTQYF.